The 24 T cell receptor beta chains below come from one sample, sequenced in a study of CD8 T cells in ankylosing spondylitis. Each CDR3 protein gets one entry after TCRdb re-called the 5' RACE reads with MiXCR. The repertoire has about 400,000 distinct CDR3 sequences, more than 20% of them found once; the top ten carry around 16%. These receptors lack a known antigen. Findings of the study overall: A motif of under ten highly homologous TCR beta variants was seen as apparently characteristic of ankylosing spondylitis blood.

The material sequenced was blood, either unsorted or a sorted T cell fraction (not recorded which). Source of these receptors: a male donor with ankylosing spondylitis.

The CDR3 is CASRKGGPSYNEQFF. In DNA, the CDR3 is TGTGCCAGCAGGAAAGGAGGGCCCTCCTACAATGAGCAGTTCTTC. The chain recombines TRBV2 with TRBJ2-1, with TRBD2 as a possible D gene (6 bases). Trimming removed 6 bases at V and 0 bases at J, with 12 bases between. The CDR3 totals 15 residues. Germline V gene sequence: CDR1 SNHLY, CDR2 FYNNEI.

This chain uses TRBV6-2 or TRBV6-3 with TRBJ2-1; unclear D gene. Trimming pared 3 bases from V and 5 bases from J, leaving 8 bases between. This CDR3 has 13 residues. Germline V lookup: CDR1 MNHEY, CDR2 SVGEGT. The CDR3 reads CASSYLRNNEQFF. Here the CDR3 DNA reads TGTGCCAGCAGTTATTTGCGGAACAATGAGCAGTTCTTC.

This sequence joins TRBV7-9 and TRBJ2-4, with a possible D match to TRBD2 (5 bases). CDR1 and CDR2 from the germline V gene are SEHNR and FQNEAQ (reference sequence). V lost 5 bases and J lost 6, with 11 bases in between. The CDR3 runs to 13 residues. CDR3 coding DNA: TGTGCCAGCAGCCAAACGGGGTTAAACATTCAGTACTTC. Its protein is CASSQTGLNIQYF.

This clonotype showed up just a few times. V and J are TRBV24-1 and TRBJ2-3; TRBD1 might be the D (6 bases). The germline gives CDR1 KGHDR, CDR2 SFDVKD. The CDR3 consists of 14 residues. V gave up 5 bases and J gave up 1 base, with 9 bases separating them. CDR3 residues: CATSGRTGTDTQYF. The CDR3 region has the DNA TGTGCCACCAGTGGTAGGACAGGCACAGATACGCAGTATTTT.

This clonotype showed up just a few times. The gene calls are TRBV5-1 and TRBJ2-1; a weak D match, TRBD2 (6 bases). CDR1 SGHRS and CDR2 YFSETQ come from the germline V gene. CDR3 length: 15 amino acids. Trimming cost V 0 bases and J 9 bases, with 16 bases left between them. The CDR3, as DNA: TGCGCCAGCAGCTTGGGTGCGGGAATGCGGGGTGAGCAGTTCTTC. It translates to CASSLGAGMRGEQFF.

The chain employs TRBV12-3 or TRBV12-4 and TRBJ2-7; no firm D call. CDR3 size: 13 residues. Trimming took off 2 bases at V and 6 bases at J, with 11 bases between the two ends. DNA of the CDR3: TGTGCCAGCAGTTTATTTGCGCCCACCGAGCAGTACTTC. Translated, it gives CASSLFAPTEQYF.

This clonotype was seen more than once but under ten times. The chain employs TRBV29-1 and TRBJ1-1; D is ambiguous. The CDR3 sequence is 12 residues long. CDR1 and CDR2 from the germline V gene are SQVTM and ANQGSEA. With 5 bases removed from V and 0 bases from J, the gap between germline ends came to 7 bases. The CDR3 DNA reads TGCAGCGTTAGACGGATGAACACTGAAGCTTTCTTT. As protein: CSVRRMNTEAFF.

This clonotype was found a few times. The chain recombines TRBV6-1 with TRBJ2-2; D remains ambiguous. The germline V gene encodes CDR1 MNHNS and CDR2 SASEGT. This CDR3 spans 14 amino acids. With 5 bases removed from V and 4 bases from J, the gap between germline ends came to 11 bases. This CDR3 is CASSRGGPTGELFF. As DNA, the CDR3 is TGTGCCAGCAGTCGCGGTGGCCCCACCGGGGAGCTGTTTTTT.

The chain uses TRBV7-8 and TRBJ2-2, with a tentative D call TRBD2 (5 bases). The CDR3 has 15 residues. The germline V gene has CDR1 SGHVS and CDR2 FQNEAQ. Trimming took 5 bases from V and 7 from J, leaving 17 bases between them. CDR3 protein: CASSPRDYLGGELFF. The DNA of the CDR3 is TGTGCCAGCAGCCCCCGCGACTACCTCGGCGGGGAGCTGTTTTTT. Filled out from reference TRBV7-8 and TRBJ2-2, the complete variable domain reads GAGVSQSPRYKVAKRGQDVALRCDPISGHVSLFWYQQALGQGPEFLTYFQNEAQLDKSGLPSDRFFAERPEGSVSTLKIQRTQQEDSAVYLCASSPRDYLGGELFFGEGSRLTVL.

The rearrangement uses TRBV5-1 and TRBJ2-1, with 9 bases that match TRBD2. There are 15 residues in the CDR3. Germline CDR1 SGHRS, CDR2 YFSETQ. V gave up 0 bases and J gave up 8 bases; unmatched junction bases: 6. In DNA form, the CDR3 reads TGCGCCAGCAGCTTGGTTCGCGGGAGGGCCTATGAGCAGTTCTTC. It specifies CASSLVRGRAYEQFF.

This clonotype was seen a few times. V usage is TRBV28 and J usage is TRBJ2-6, with D possibly called TRBD1 or TRBD2 (5 bases each). Germline V lookup: CDR1 MDHEN, CDR2 SYDVKM. The CDR3 sequence is 15 residues long. Trimming left V 10 bases short and J 2 bases short, with 15 bases between. CDR3 DNA: TGTGCCATCCAGGAGAGGGGAGCTGGGGCCAACGTCCTGACTTTC. Its protein is CAIQERGAGANVLTF. Together with reference TRBV28 and TRBJ2-6, the CDR3 gives the full variable domain: DVKVTQSSRYLVKRTGEKVFLECVQDMDHENMFWYRQDPGLGLRLIYFSYDVKMKEKGDIPEGYSVSREKKERFSLILESASTNQTSMYLCAIQERGAGANVLTFGAGSRLTVL.

The rearrangement links TRBV18 to TRBJ2-7, with D possibly being TRBD2 (5 bases). V was trimmed by 2 bases and J by 1 base, leaving 15 bases between them. Germline values: CDR1 KGHSH, CDR2 LQKENI. CDR3 length: 16 amino acids. CDR3 in amino acids: CASSPNSVARSYEQYF. CDR3 coding DNA: TGTGCCAGCTCACCAAATAGCGTGGCCAGGTCCTACGAGCAGTACTTC.

This clonotype was counted a few times. This chain links TRBV20-1 with TRBJ2-7; TRBD2 matches 13 bases. The CDR3 runs 13 residues. V shed 5 bases, J shed 7 bases, and the junction held 5 bases outside the gene matches. Germline lookup yields CDR1 DFQATT and CDR2 SNEGSKA (reference sequence). The CDR3 sequence: CSAWTSGRVEQYF. CDR3 sequence (DNA): TGCAGTGCTTGGACTAGCGGGAGAGTGGAGCAGTACTTC.

This chain joins TRBV2 and TRBJ2-3; 12 bases agree with TRBD2. From germline, CDR1 is SNHLY and CDR2 FYNNEI. The CDR3 has 16 residues. The ends lost 4 bases at V and 1 base at J; junction bases unmatched: 3. CDR3 residues: CASSASSGRGTDTQYF. The CDR3, as DNA: TGTGCCAGCAGTGCCTCTAGCGGGAGGGGCACAGATACGCAGTATTTT.

The CDR3 coding sequence is TGTGCCAGCAGCTTAGTCGTGGGGGCGGATGAGACCCAGTACTTC. This sequence encodes CASSLVVGADETQYF. This sequence joins TRBV5-4 and TRBJ2-5, with D possibly being TRBD1 (6 bases). Germline V lookup: CDR1 SGHNT, CDR2 YYREEE (reference sequence). CDR3 length: 15 amino acids. V shed 2 bases and J shed 5 bases, with 16 bases lying between them. Full variable domain (outside the CDR3, taken from reference TRBV5-4 and TRBJ2-5): ETGVTQSPTHLIKTRGQQVTLRCSSQSGHNTVSWYQQALGQGPQFIFQYYREEENGRGNFPPRFSGLQFPNYSSELNVNALELDDSALYLCASSLVVGADETQYFGPGTRLLVL.

This chain links TRBV3-1 with TRBJ2-3; D is unresolved. The CDR3 consists of 16 residues. Germline V gene data show CDR1 as LGHDT and CDR2 as YNNKEL (reference sequence). With 1 base removed from V and 4 bases from J, the gap between germline ends came to 15 bases. CDR3 protein: CASSQGRSPEADTQYF. The DNA of the CDR3 is TGTGCCAGCAGCCAAGGCAGGAGCCCAGAGGCAGATACGCAGTATTTT.

This clonotype was seen more than once but under ten times. The genes are TRBV16 and TRBJ2-7, with D uncertain. V was trimmed by 1 base and J by 0 bases, leaving 10 bases between them. The CDR3 length is 15 residues. CDR1 is KGHSY, CDR2 FQNENV, per germline. CDR3 sequence (DNA): TGTGCCAGCAGCCAATTGGCAAGGATCTCCTACGAGCAGTACTTC. It encodes CASSQLARISYEQYF.

V usage is TRBV30 and J usage is TRBJ2-1; 10 bases are a match to TRBD2. The CDR3 is 14 residues long. From germline, CDR1 is GTSNPN and CDR2 SVGIG (reference sequence). V trimming: 4 bases; J trimming: 8 bases; junction bases outside the gene matches: 8. The CDR3 DNA sequence: TGTGCCTGGATCCTAGCGGGAGTGCGGGATGAGCAGTTCTTC. This codes for CAWILAGVRDEQFF.

The chain combines TRBV4-3 with TRBJ2-7, with D uncertain. CDR1 is LGHNA, CDR2 YSLEER, per germline. The V end was cut by 0 bases, the J end by 3 bases, with 9 bases between. CDR3 length: 14 residues. This CDR3 is CASSQDTNYYEQYF. CDR3 bases: TGCGCCAGCAGCCAAGATACAAATTACTACGAGCAGTACTTC.

This chain uses TRBV4-2 with TRBJ2-1; D is possibly TRBD1 (5 bases). Germline loops: CDR1 LGHNA, CDR2 YNFKEQ. V shed 6 bases and J shed 7 bases, with 19 bases lying between them. The CDR3 totals 15 residues. As DNA, the CDR3 is TGTGCCAGCAGAAACCTTATCAGGGCTCCTAATGAGCAGTTCTTC. Translating it yields CASRNLIRAPNEQFF.

This clonotype was picked up a small number of times. The CDR3 DNA follows: TGTGCCATGAGCCCCACAGATACGCAGTATTTT. It specifies CAMSPTDTQYF. The chain joins TRBV7-8 to TRBJ2-3; no firm D call. V gave up 10 bases and J gave up 2 bases, with 7 bases separating them. This CDR3 has 11 amino acids. CDR1 is SGHVS, CDR2 FQNEAQ, per germline.

This clonotype was found a few times. The CDR3 loop reads CASSSRTGGDTEAFF. The CDR3, as DNA: TGTGCCAGCAGCTCACGGACAGGGGGCGACACTGAAGCTTTCTTT. This sequence joins TRBV7-2 and TRBJ1-1; 11 bases are shared with TRBD1. Germline V gene sequence: CDR1 SGHTA, CDR2 FQGNSA. CDR3 length: 15 residues. The V gene end was trimmed by 4 bases and the J gene end by 3 bases; junction bases not matched to a gene: 4.

This clonotype was seen a handful of times. The chain employs TRBV20-1 and TRBJ2-1; perhaps D is TRBD1 or TRBD2 (5 bases each). Germline-derived CDR1 and CDR2 are DFQATT and SNEGSKA (reference sequence). This CDR3 contains 14 residues. V lost 2 bases and J lost 5, with 13 bases in between. The CDR3 DNA reads TGCAGTGCTAGAACCGGGACCAACAACAATGAGCAGTTCTTC. Its translation: CSARTGTNNNEQFF.

The chain combines TRBV6-1 with TRBJ2-7; no reliable D call. Germline CDR1 MNHNS, CDR2 SASEGT. CDR3 length: 13 residues. V dropped 6 bases and J dropped 6 bases, with 15 bases sitting between them. The CDR3 nucleotides are TGTGCCAGCAGACGAATCATTTTGGGCGAGCAGTACTTC. Its protein is CASRRIILGEQYF.